This T cell receptor beta chain came from a study of neoadjuvant anti-PD-1 for oral cavity cancer. PBMC libraries mostly used about 450 ng of input genomic DNA, with six replicates per sample. The assay was immunoSEQ multiplex PCR, and TCRdb's table has in-frame clones only and misses some. The sample has approximately 72,000 clones, approximately 82% seen once. Trimming removed 6 bases from V and 5 bases from J; junction bases left unmatched: 10. Per the germline V gene, CDR1 is SQVTM and CDR2 is ANQGSEA. This CDR3 has 14 residues. The sample in question was PBMCs, obtained before nivolumab (anti-PD-1) treatment. This chain uses TRBV29-1 with TRBJ2-5; 9 nucleotides agree with TRBD1. The sequence derives from a person aged 35-79 years with oral cavity squamous cell carcinoma. The CDR3 reads CSVTGGFEWETQYF. DNA for the CDR3: TGCAGCGTAACAGGGGGCTTCGAGTGGGAGACCCAGTACTTC.